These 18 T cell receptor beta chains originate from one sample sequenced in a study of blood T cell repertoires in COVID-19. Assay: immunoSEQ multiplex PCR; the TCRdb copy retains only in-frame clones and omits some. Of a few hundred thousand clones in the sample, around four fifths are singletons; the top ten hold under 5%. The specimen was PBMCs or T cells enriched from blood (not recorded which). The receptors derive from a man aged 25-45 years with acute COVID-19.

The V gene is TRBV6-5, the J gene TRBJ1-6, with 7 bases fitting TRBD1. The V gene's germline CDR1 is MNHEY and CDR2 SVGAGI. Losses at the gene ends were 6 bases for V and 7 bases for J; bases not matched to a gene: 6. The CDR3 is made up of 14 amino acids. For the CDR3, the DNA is TGTGCCAGCAGAAACCAGGGGGAAAATTCACCCCTCCACTTT. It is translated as CASRNQGENSPLHF.

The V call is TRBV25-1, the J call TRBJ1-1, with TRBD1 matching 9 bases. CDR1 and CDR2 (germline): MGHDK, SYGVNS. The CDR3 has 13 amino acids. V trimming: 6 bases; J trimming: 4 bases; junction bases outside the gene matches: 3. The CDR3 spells CASRWDRVTEAFF. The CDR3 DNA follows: TGTGCCAGCAGATGGGACAGGGTCACTGAAGCTTTCTTT.

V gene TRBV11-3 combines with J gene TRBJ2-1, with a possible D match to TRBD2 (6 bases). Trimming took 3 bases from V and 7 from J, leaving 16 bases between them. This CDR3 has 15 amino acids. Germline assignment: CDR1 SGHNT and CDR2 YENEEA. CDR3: CASSLGLPPRNEQFF. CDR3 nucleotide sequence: TGTGCCAGCAGCTTGGGACTTCCCCCAAGGAATGAGCAGTTCTTC. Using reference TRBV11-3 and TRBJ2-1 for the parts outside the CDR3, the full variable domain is EAGVVQSPRYKIIEKKQPVAFWCNPISGHNTLYWYLQNLGQGPELLIRYENEEAVDDSQLPKDRFSAERLKGVDSTLKIQPAELGDSAVYLCASSLGLPPRNEQFFGPGTRLTVL.

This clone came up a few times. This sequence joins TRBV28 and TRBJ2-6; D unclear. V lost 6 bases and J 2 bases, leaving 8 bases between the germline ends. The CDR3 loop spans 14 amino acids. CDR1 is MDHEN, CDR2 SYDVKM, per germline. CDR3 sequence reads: CASRTSPGANVLTF. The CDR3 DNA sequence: TGTGCCAGCAGGACATCCCCTGGGGCCAACGTCCTGACTTTC.

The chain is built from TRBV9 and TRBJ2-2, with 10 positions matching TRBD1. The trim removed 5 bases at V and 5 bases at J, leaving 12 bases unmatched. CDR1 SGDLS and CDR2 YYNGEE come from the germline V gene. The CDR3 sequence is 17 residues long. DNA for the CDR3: TGTGCCAGCAGTTCCGGGACAGGGGTACGCGAGACCGGGGAGCTGTTTTTT. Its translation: CASSSGTGVRETGELFF.

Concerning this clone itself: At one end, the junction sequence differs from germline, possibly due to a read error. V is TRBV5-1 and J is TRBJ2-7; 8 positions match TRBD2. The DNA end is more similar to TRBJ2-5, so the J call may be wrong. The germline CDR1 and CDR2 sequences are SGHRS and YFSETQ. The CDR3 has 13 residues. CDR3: CASSPGGVETQYF. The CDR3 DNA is TGTGCCAGCAGCCCGGGGGGGGTTGAGACCCAGTACTTC.

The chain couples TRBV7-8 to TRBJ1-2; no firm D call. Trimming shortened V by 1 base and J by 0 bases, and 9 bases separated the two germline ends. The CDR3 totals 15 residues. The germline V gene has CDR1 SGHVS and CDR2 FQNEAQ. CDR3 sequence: CASSLVAPTNYGYTF. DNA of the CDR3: TGTGCCAGCAGCTTAGTAGCACCCACTAACTATGGCTACACCTTC.

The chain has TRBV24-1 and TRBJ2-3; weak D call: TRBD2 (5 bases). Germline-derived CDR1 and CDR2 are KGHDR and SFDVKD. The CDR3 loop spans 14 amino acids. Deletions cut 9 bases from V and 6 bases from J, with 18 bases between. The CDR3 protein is CATGQTKPEDTQYF. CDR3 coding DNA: TGTGCCACCGGCCAGACTAAACCTGAGGATACGCAGTATTTT.

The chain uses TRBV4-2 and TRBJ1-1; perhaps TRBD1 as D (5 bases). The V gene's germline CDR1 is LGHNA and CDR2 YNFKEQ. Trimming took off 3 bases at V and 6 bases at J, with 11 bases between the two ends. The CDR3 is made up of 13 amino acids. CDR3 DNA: TGTGCCAGCAGCCAGGGTAGGGGCCCTGAAGCTTTCTTT. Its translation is CASSQGRGPEAFF.

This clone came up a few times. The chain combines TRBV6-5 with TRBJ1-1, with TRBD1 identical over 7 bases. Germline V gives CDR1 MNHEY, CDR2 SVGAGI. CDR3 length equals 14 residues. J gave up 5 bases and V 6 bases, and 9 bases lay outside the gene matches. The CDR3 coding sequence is TGTGCCAGCAGACCGACAGGGCGGCTGACTGAAGCTTTCTTT. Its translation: CASRPTGRLTEAFF.

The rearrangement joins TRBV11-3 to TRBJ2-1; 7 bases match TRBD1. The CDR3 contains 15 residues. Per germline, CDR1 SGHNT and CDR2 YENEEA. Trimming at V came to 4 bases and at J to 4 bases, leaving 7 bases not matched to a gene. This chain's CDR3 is CASSSPGQQYNEQFF. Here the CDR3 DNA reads TGTGCCAGCAGCTCTCCGGGACAGCAATACAATGAGCAGTTCTTC.

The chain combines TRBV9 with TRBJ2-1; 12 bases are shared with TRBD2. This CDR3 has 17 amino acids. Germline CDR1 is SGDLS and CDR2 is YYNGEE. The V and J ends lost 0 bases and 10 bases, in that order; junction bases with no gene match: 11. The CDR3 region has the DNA TGTGCCAGCAGCGTAGGTCTAGCGGGAGGGCCTGGTAGGGAGCAGTTCTTC. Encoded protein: CASSVGLAGGPGREQFF.

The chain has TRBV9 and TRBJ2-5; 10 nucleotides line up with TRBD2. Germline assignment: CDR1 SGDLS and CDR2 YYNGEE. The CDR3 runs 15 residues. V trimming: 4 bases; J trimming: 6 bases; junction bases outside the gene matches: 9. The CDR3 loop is CASSFGLAAGKTQYF. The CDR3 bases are TGTGCCAGCAGCTTCGGACTAGCGGCTGGGAAGACCCAGTACTTC.

In DNA, the CDR3 is TGCAGCGTGGGGCAACCGTACAATGAGCAGTTCTTC. As protein: CSVGQPYNEQFF. This chain joins TRBV29-1 and TRBJ2-1; tentative D call: TRBD1 (5 bases). The length of the CDR3 is 12 residues. The germline CDR1 and CDR2 sequences are SQVTM and ANQGSEA. V lost 6 bases and J lost 4, with 10 bases in between.

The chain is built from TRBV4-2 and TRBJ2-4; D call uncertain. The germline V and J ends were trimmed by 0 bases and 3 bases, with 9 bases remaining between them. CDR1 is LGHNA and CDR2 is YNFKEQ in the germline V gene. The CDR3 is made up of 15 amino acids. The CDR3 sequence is CASSQDTPSKNIQYF. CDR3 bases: TGTGCCAGCAGCCAAGACACCCCCAGCAAAAACATTCAGTACTTC.

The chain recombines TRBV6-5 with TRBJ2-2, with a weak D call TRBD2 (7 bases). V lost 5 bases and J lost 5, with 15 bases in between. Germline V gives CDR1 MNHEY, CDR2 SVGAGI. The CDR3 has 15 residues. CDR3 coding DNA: TGTGCCAGCAGTCAGGGGTTTAGCGGGACCGGGGAGCTGTTTTTT. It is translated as CASSQGFSGTGELFF.

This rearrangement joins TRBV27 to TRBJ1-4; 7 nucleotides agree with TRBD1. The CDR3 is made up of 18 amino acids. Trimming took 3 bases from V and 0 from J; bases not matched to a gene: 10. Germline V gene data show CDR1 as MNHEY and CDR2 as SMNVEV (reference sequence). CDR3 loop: CASSFRTGQLATNEKLFF. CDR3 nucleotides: TGTGCCAGCAGTTTCCGGACAGGCCAACTTGCAACTAATGAAAAACTGTTTTTT.

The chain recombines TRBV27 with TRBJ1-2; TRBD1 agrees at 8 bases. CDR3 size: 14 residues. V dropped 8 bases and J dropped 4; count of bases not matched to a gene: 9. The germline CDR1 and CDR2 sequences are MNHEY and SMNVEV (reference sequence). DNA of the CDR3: TGTGCCAGCCGCCCCGCACAGGGGGGCTATGGCTACACCTTC. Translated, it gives CASRPAQGGYGYTF.